Listed here are 30 T cell receptor beta chains from one sample, sequenced in a study of a mutant IDH1 vaccine in newly diagnosed glioma. Time point noted: week 23, last vaccination. The study gave 300 ug of mutant IDH1 20-mer peptide per vaccine dose, with topical imiquimod. Some clones are missing from TCRdb's copy, which holds only in-frame ones; the method was immunoSEQ multiplex PCR. This sample has approximately 41,000 clones, with 80% to 95% found just once. These receptors have no identified antigens. The source was PBMCs, collected from a glioma patient whose treatment included an IDH1 peptide vaccine. Receptors originate from a man aged 45-65 years with glioma.

This chain joins TRBV15 and TRBJ1-5; D is unclear. There are 12 residues in the CDR3. The ends were cut back, 1 base at V and 7 bases at J, with 5 bases in the middle. The germline V gene encodes CDR1 LNHNV and CDR2 YYDKDF (reference sequence). The CDR3 loop reads CATSRGNQPQHF. DNA for the CDR3: TGTGCCACCAGCAGAGGAAACCAGCCCCAGCATTTT.

This clone has only one observation. The chain joins TRBV18 to TRBJ1-5; D unclear. V lost 0 bases and J lost 4, with 13 bases in between. CDR1 and CDR2 (germline): KGHSH, LQKENI. The CDR3 loop spans 16 amino acids. The CDR3 DNA sequence: TGTGCCAGCTCACCACCCAGAGGAGGGCGGAATCAGCCCCAGCATTTT. Protein: CASSPPRGGRNQPQHF.

The chain employs TRBV7-2 and TRBJ1-5; TRBD1 might be the D (5 bases). Germline CDR1 SGHTA, CDR2 FQGNSA. Deletions cut 5 bases from V and 3 bases from J, with 8 bases between. The CDR3 loop spans 13 amino acids. The CDR3 loop reads CASSTQDNQPQHF. The CDR3 DNA reads TGTGCCAGCAGCACACAGGACAATCAGCCCCAGCATTTT.

This chain connects TRBV4-3 to TRBJ2-4; possibly TRBD2 for D (6 bases). This CDR3 region has 15 residues. Trimming removed 5 bases at V and 7 bases at J, with 18 bases between. The germline V gene encodes CDR1 LGHNA and CDR2 YSLEER. The CDR3 coding sequence is TGCGCCAGCAGCGCTCTCCGGGACTTACCTAACATTCAGTACTTC. Translation: CASSALRDLPNIQYF.

This chain joins TRBV29-1 and TRBJ2-7, with 9 bases identical to TRBD1. The length of the CDR3 is 14 residues. Germline V CDR1 and CDR2: SQVTM, ANQGSEA. J was trimmed by 2 bases and V by 2 bases; bases with no gene match: 4. DNA for the CDR3: TGCAGCGTTGAAATCCGGGACAGGGCCTACGAGCAGTACTTC. Translating gives CSVEIRDRAYEQYF.

V usage is TRBV5-4 and J usage is TRBJ2-2; no clear D. CDR1 and CDR2 from the germline V gene are SGHNT and YYREEE (reference sequence). V was trimmed by 0 bases and J by 2 bases, leaving 8 bases between them. The length of the CDR3 is 15 residues. The CDR3 is CASSLASYNTGELFF. CDR3 in DNA: TGTGCCAGCAGCTTGGCTAGTTATAACACCGGGGAGCTGTTTTTT.

The rearrangement joins TRBV15 to TRBJ2-5; 8 nucleotides align to TRBD1. The CDR3 sequence is 16 residues long. V lost 3 bases and J lost 5; bases outside the gene matches: 11. CDR1 LNHNV and CDR2 YYDKDF come from the germline V gene (reference sequence). CDR3: CATSRDRAGDWETQYF. The CDR3 DNA sequence: TGTGCCACCAGCAGGGACAGGGCCGGGGATTGGGAGACCCAGTACTTC.

In its sample, this clone ranks as medium-sized. This rearrangement joins TRBV4-1 to TRBJ1-2, with D maybe TRBD1 (5 bases). V was clipped by 0 bases and J by 7 bases, with 15 bases between them. The CDR3 covers 15 residues. Germline V gene sequence: CDR1 MGHRA, CDR2 YSYEKL. CDR3 coding DNA: TGCGCCAGCAGCCAAGAAGGGGCGAGGGTGACTGGCTACACCTTC. Its protein product is CASSQEGARVTGYTF.

This chain connects TRBV28 to TRBJ2-3, with 12 positions matching TRBD1. Trimming took 10 bases from V and 5 from J; bases not matched to a gene: 7. CDR1 is MDHEN and CDR2 is SYDVKM in the germline V gene. CDR3 length: 14 amino acids. The CDR3 is CATNRDRGQDTQYF. Here the CDR3 DNA reads TGTGCCACGAACCGGGACAGGGGGCAAGATACGCAGTATTTT.

The genes are TRBV4-2 and TRBJ2-1; TRBD1 or TRBD2 may be the D gene (8 bases each). The V end lost 0 bases, the J end lost 2 bases, and 35 bases lay between the germline ends. This CDR3 has 24 amino acids. Germline V gene sequence: CDR1 LGHNA, CDR2 YNFKEQ. The CDR3 DNA is TGTGCCAGCAGCCAAGATGACATGCACGCGCCGGACAGGGCAATAGCGGGACCCTACAATGAGCAGTTCTTC. Translating gives CASSQDDMHAPDRAIAGPYNEQFF.

The chain carries TRBV7-2 and TRBJ2-3; D gene uncertain. The CDR3 sequence is 16 residues long. Germline CDR1 SGHTA, CDR2 FQGNSA. The germline V and J ends were trimmed by 5 bases and 5 bases, with 20 bases remaining between them. CDR3 amino acids: CASSPEVGIAVDTQYF. The CDR3 bases are TGTGCCAGCAGCCCCGAGGTTGGGATTGCTGTAGATACGCAGTATTTT.

The rearrangement links TRBV5-8 to TRBJ1-2; TRBD1 agrees at 9 bases. Germline V lookup: CDR1 SGHTS, CDR2 YDEGEE. There are 16 residues in the CDR3. V lost 4 bases, J lost 8 bases, and 15 bases stayed unmatched. CDR3 in amino acids: CASSLSPGGTGFGYTF. In DNA form, the CDR3 reads TGTGCCAGCAGCCTCTCTCCTGGCGGGACAGGGTTCGGCTACACCTTC.

The chain joins TRBV12-2 to TRBJ2-7. TRBV12-2 is marked as a pseudogene. This CDR3 contains 13 residues. The DNA for the CDR3 is TGTGCAAGTCGCTTAGTATGGGGGTTCCCCCAGTACTTC. Translated, it gives CASRLVWGFPQYF.

This chain uses TRBV6-1 with TRBJ2-7; 9 bases line up with TRBD1. The CDR3 sequence is 14 residues long. The V gene end was trimmed by 4 bases and the J gene end by 6 bases; junction bases not matched to a gene: 7. The germline CDR1 and CDR2 sequences are MNHNS and SASEGT. The CDR3 DNA reads as TGTGCCAGCAGTGCCCAACAGGGGGCTGGCGAGCAGTACTTC. It yields the protein CASSAQQGAGEQYF.

V and J are TRBV5-1 and TRBJ2-3; the D gene is possibly TRBD2 (6 bases). This CDR3 has 13 residues. Germline CDR1 SGHRS, CDR2 YFSETQ. Trimming cost V 5 bases and J 2 bases, with 9 bases left between them. The CDR3 DNA follows: TGCGCCAGCAGGGGACTGCCCACAGATACGCAGTATTTT. It codes for CASRGLPTDTQYF.

DNA of the CDR3: TGTGCCAGTAGTATAGCGGCAGGGGTTCATGGCTACACCTTC. Protein product: CASSIAAGVHGYTF. The chain links TRBV19 to TRBJ1-2; maybe TRBD1 (6 bases). V gave up 1 base and J gave up 6 bases, with 12 bases separating them. CDR3 size: 14 residues. Germline V gene sequence: CDR1 LNHDA, CDR2 SQIVND (reference sequence). Looking up the rest from reference TRBV19 and TRBJ1-2 gives the full variable domain: DGGITQSPKYLFRKEGQNVTLSCEQNLNHDAMYWYRQDPGQGLRLIYYSQIVNDFQKGDIAEGYSVSREKKESFPLTVTSAQKNPTAFYLCASSIAAGVHGYTFGSGTRLTVV.

The chain uses TRBV2 and TRBJ2-3, with D possibly being TRBD2 (6 bases). The CDR3 has 15 residues. Trimming removed 4 bases from V and 4 bases from J, with 15 bases in between. Germline V gene lookup returns CDR1 SNHLY and CDR2 FYNNEI. The CDR3 nucleotides are TGTGCCAGCAGTGGGAGGGCCATTGGCGCAGATACGCAGTATTTT. This sequence encodes CASSGRAIGADTQYF. Full variable domain (outside the CDR3, taken from reference TRBV2 and TRBJ2-3): EPEVTQTPSHQVTQMGQEVILRCVPISNHLYFYWYRQILGQKVEFLVSFYNNEISEKSEIFDDQFSVERPDGSNFTLKIRSTKLEDSAMYFCASSGRAIGADTQYFGPGTRLTVL.

The chain links TRBV5-1 to TRBJ2-5, with a possible D match to TRBD1 (5 bases). Trimming stripped 0 bases from V and 5 bases from J, with 8 bases between. The CDR3 runs to 13 residues. Germline assignment: CDR1 SGHRS and CDR2 YFSETQ. The CDR3 nucleotides are TGCGCCAGCAGCTTGGAGGCAGGGGAGACCCAGTACTTC. This gives the protein CASSLEAGETQYF.

The chain carries TRBV6-5 and TRBJ1-4; tentative D call: TRBD1 (5 bases). Looked up from germline, CDR1 is MNHEY and CDR2 is SVGAGI. The CDR3 sequence is 14 residues long. Trimming cost V 5 bases and J 5 bases, with 12 bases left between them. The CDR3 region is CASSKKGKNEKLFF. CDR3 DNA: TGTGCCAGCAGTAAAAAGGGGAAAAATGAAAAACTGTTTTTT.

This rearrangement joins TRBV7-8 to TRBJ2-7; D is uncertain. Per germline, CDR1 SGHVS and CDR2 FQNEAQ. V gave up 5 bases and J gave up 6 bases, with 8 bases separating them. The CDR3 length is 11 residues. The CDR3 DNA sequence: TGTGCCAGCAGCCCCCCCGGCGAGCAGTACTTC. The encoded protein is CASSPPGEQYF.

CDR3 loop: CAWSVVGGTGELFF. The CDR3 nucleotides read TGTGCCTGGAGTGTTGTTGGCGGTACCGGGGAGCTGTTTTTT. The chain combines TRBV30 with TRBJ2-2; D ambiguous. V was clipped by 0 bases and J by 5 bases, with 10 bases between them. This CDR3 contains 14 residues. Germline V gives CDR1 GTSNPN, CDR2 SVGIG (reference sequence).

V usage is TRBV10-3 and J usage is TRBJ2-5; TRBD2 matches at 8 bases. V was clipped by 3 bases and J by 5 bases; unmatched bases: 8. Germline assignment: CDR1 ENHRY and CDR2 SYGVKD. The CDR3 contains 15 residues. The CDR3 is CAISDSGGAGETQYF. The CDR3 DNA reads as TGTGCCATCAGTGATTCCGGGGGGGCAGGGGAGACCCAGTACTTC.

The chain employs TRBV27 and TRBJ1-5; D is unclear. CDR1 MNHEY and CDR2 SMNVEV come from the germline V gene (reference sequence). V was pared by 1 base and J by 1 base, with 8 bases between. The CDR3 sequence is 15 residues long. Here the CDR3 reads CASSLFGTSNQPQHF. CDR3 DNA: TGTGCCAGCAGTTTATTTGGTACCAGCAATCAGCCCCAGCATTTT.

The chain employs TRBV7-9 and TRBJ1-5; TRBD1 aligns across 7 bases. J was trimmed by 1 base and V by 5 bases; bases with no gene match: 8. The CDR3 loop spans 16 amino acids. The germline V gene has CDR1 SEHNR and CDR2 FQNEAQ (reference sequence). CDR3 residues: CASSLTTGESNQPQHF. CDR3 nucleotide sequence: TGTGCCAGCAGCCTGACCACAGGGGAGAGCAATCAGCCCCAGCATTTT.

The count of this clone is one. V gene TRBV6-5 combines with J gene TRBJ2-1; no definite D call. Deletions cut 4 bases from V and 7 bases from J, with 20 bases between. This CDR3 is built from 16 residues. CDR1 and CDR2 (germline): MNHEY, SVGAGI. The CDR3 is CASSSRGLAHGNEQFF. The CDR3 nucleotides read TGTGCCAGCAGTTCGAGAGGCCTTGCCCATGGGAATGAGCAGTTCTTC.

V and J are TRBV29-1 and TRBJ2-3; tentatively, D is TRBD2 (6 bases). CDR3 length: 15 amino acids. The ends were cut back, 5 bases at V and 4 bases at J, with 19 bases in the middle. Per germline, CDR1 SQVTM and CDR2 ANQGSEA. CDR3 sequence: CSVTLAEGGPDTQYF. CDR3 sequence (DNA): TGCAGCGTTACGCTGGCGGAGGGTGGGCCAGATACGCAGTATTTT.

The J gene is TRBJ1-5, the V gene TRBV15, with D maybe TRBD1 (5 bases). Trimming pared 3 bases from V and 7 bases from J, leaving 19 bases between. The CDR3 is 16 amino acids. Germline V lookup: CDR1 LNHNV, CDR2 YYDKDF (reference sequence). The CDR3 DNA is TGTGCCACCAGCAGCTATGCCAGGGCCTCCCGGCAGCCCCAGCATTTT. It yields the protein CATSSYARASRQPQHF.

V and J are TRBV10-2 and TRBJ2-1; D is undetermined. V lost 3 bases, J lost 0 bases, and 9 bases lay in between. The length of the CDR3 is 15 residues. Germline values: CDR1 WSHSY, CDR2 SAAADI. CDR3 in DNA: TGCGCCAGCAGTGATCCCCAGGACTCCTACAATGAGCAGTTCTTC. Protein product: CASSDPQDSYNEQFF.

The chain combines TRBV5-6 with TRBJ1-2, with TRBD1 as a possible D gene (5 bases). This CDR3 comprises 13 residues. The V and J ends lost 7 bases and 4 bases respectively, with 14 bases between them. Germline-derived CDR1 and CDR2 are SGHDT and YYEEEE. This CDR3 is CASFSRGPYGYTF. The CDR3 DNA reads as TGTGCCAGCTTTTCAAGGGGCCCCTATGGCTACACCTTC.

V is TRBV9 and J is TRBJ2-1; 10 bases map to TRBD2. Germline assignment: CDR1 SGDLS and CDR2 YYNGEE. The CDR3 contains 15 residues. V lost 0 bases to trimming and J lost 8 bases; unmatched junction nucleotides: 5. In DNA form, the CDR3 reads TGTGCCAGCAGCGTAGTTAGCGGGGGGCTTGATGAGCAGTTCTTC. This encodes CASSVVSGGLDEQFF. The full variable domain, rest sourced from reference TRBV9 and TRBJ2-1, is DSGVTQTPKHLITATGQRVTLRCSPRSGDLSVYWYQQSLDQGLQFLIQYYNGEERAKGNILERFSAQQFPDLHSELNLSSLELGDSALYFCASSVVSGGLDEQFFGPGTRLTVL.